The 32 T cell receptor beta chains in this list originate from one sample, sequenced in a study of graft-versus-host responses after intestinal transplantation. TCRdb's table, derived via immunoSEQ multiplex PCR, lists solely in-frame clones and lacks some. The sample has 85,000 to 110,000 clones, approximately 93% seen once. Antigens for these TCRs are unknown. Material: unstimulated CD8+ T cells sorted from spleen or lymph node cells, obtained before intestinal transplant. These TCRs come from a human donor who received an intestinal transplant.

This clone was recorded only once. The chain is built from TRBV11-2 and TRBJ1-1; 9 nucleotides agree with TRBD1. This CDR3 has 16 amino acids. CDR1 is SGHAT and CDR2 is FQNNGV in the germline V gene. The trim removed 4 bases at V and 1 base at J, leaving 7 bases unmatched. CDR3 nucleotides: TGTGCCAGCAGCTCAAGGACAGGGGACGGGAACACTGAAGCTTTCTTT. Protein sequence: CASSSRTGDGNTEAFF.

The chain has TRBV29-1 and TRBJ1-4; D possibly corresponds to TRBD1 (6 bases). Germline V gene data show CDR1 as SQVTM and CDR2 as ANQGSEA. The V end lost 7 bases, the J end lost 8 bases, and 11 bases lay between the germline ends. This CDR3 comprises 11 residues. CDR3 amino acids: CSGYREEKLFF. Here the CDR3 DNA reads TGCAGCGGATACAGGGAGGAAAAACTGTTTTTT.

V is TRBV6-5 and J is TRBJ2-3, with 8 bases fitting TRBD2. CDR3 length: 14 residues. The ends lost 7 bases at V and 2 bases at J; junction bases unmatched: 5. Germline-derived CDR1 and CDR2 are MNHEY and SVGAGI. The CDR3 spells CASKDGGVTDTQYF. CDR3 DNA sequence: TGTGCCAGCAAGGACGGGGGGGTCACAGATACGCAGTATTTT.

This clone was counted a single time. The rearrangement links TRBV5-1 to TRBJ1-1, with a tentative D call TRBD1 (5 bases). This CDR3 is 14 amino acids long. Trimming stripped 4 bases from V and 1 base from J, with 11 bases between. Per germline, CDR1 SGHRS and CDR2 YFSETQ. The CDR3 region is CASSSTGPNTEAFF. In DNA form, the CDR3 reads TGCGCCAGCAGCAGTACAGGACCGAACACTGAAGCTTTCTTT.

The chain carries TRBV2 and TRBJ2-7; D is perhaps TRBD1 (6 bases). Trimming stripped 6 bases from V and 2 bases from J, with 17 bases between. The CDR3 extends over 15 amino acids. Germline assignment: CDR1 SNHLY and CDR2 FYNNEI. The CDR3 sequence: CASRTNRDTTYEQYF. The CDR3 DNA is TGTGCCAGCAGGACAAACCGGGACACAACCTACGAGCAGTACTTC.

The chain is built from TRBV5-5 and TRBJ1-5; D remains unclear. The germline V and J ends were trimmed by 0 bases and 2 bases, with 9 bases remaining between them. Germline loops: CDR1 SGHKS, CDR2 YYEKEE (reference sequence). CDR3 size: 15 residues. CDR3 residues: CASSLEMAGNQPQHF. As DNA, the CDR3 is TGTGCCAGCAGCTTGGAAATGGCGGGCAATCAGCCCCAGCATTTT.

The chain has TRBV10-1 and TRBJ2-1, with 9 bases identical to TRBD2. V lost 2 bases, J lost 5 bases, and 4 bases stayed unmatched. The CDR3 is 15 residues long. Germline CDR1 reads WNHNN; CDR2 reads SYGVQD (reference sequence). CDR3 nucleotides: TGCGCCAGCAGTGAGGGGAGCGGGGGGAACAATGAGCAGTTCTTC. This codes for CASSEGSGGNNEQFF.

CDR3 sequence: CASSLGSGVETQYF. In DNA form, the CDR3 reads TGTGCCAGCAGCTTAGGTTCAGGGGTAGAGACCCAGTACTTC. The chain is built from TRBV7-8 and TRBJ2-5, with D perhaps TRBD1 (6 bases). Germline values: CDR1 SGHVS, CDR2 FQNEAQ. The CDR3 sequence is 14 residues long. Trimming left V 1 base short and J 4 bases short, with 10 bases between. The full variable domain, completed using reference TRBV7-8 and TRBJ2-5, is GAGVSQSPRYKVAKRGQDVALRCDPISGHVSLFWYQQALGQGPEFLTYFQNEAQLDKSGLPSDRFFAERPEGSVSTLKIQRTQQEDSAVYLCASSLGSGVETQYFGPGTRLLVL.

The chain recombines TRBV13 with TRBJ1-1; D is perhaps TRBD1 (5 bases). Trimming took off 8 bases at V and 0 bases at J, with 13 bases between the two ends. CDR3 length equals 14 residues. In germline, CDR1 is PRHDT, CDR2 FYEKMQ (reference sequence). CDR3 residues: CASGSRQMNTEAFF. CDR3 DNA: TGTGCCAGCGGGAGTCGACAGATGAACACTGAAGCTTTCTTT.

V gene TRBV10-1 combines with J gene TRBJ2-7; 9 bases line up with TRBD1. The CDR3 totals 16 residues. J was trimmed by 1 base and V by 0 bases; bases with no gene match: 4. Germline CDR1 and CDR2: WNHNN and SYGVQD (reference sequence). The CDR3 sequence is CASSESPTGGSYEQYF. The CDR3 DNA follows: TGCGCCAGCAGTGAGTCCCCGACAGGGGGTTCCTACGAGCAGTACTTC.

The V gene is TRBV9, the J gene TRBJ2-3; TRBD2 matches 8 bases. V was pared by 4 bases and J by 10 bases, with 11 bases of the junction left unmatched. The germline gives CDR1 SGDLS, CDR2 YYNGEE. The CDR3 spans 14 residues. The CDR3 spells CASSSSGERGSQYF. CDR3 DNA sequence: TGTGCCAGCAGCAGTAGCGGGGAGCGGGGATCGCAGTATTTT.

A single count supports this clone. The CDR3 protein is CASSNQGASTEAFF. CDR3 bases: TGCGCCAGCAGTAATCAGGGGGCGAGCACTGAAGCTTTCTTT. This chain joins TRBV5-1 and TRBJ1-1, with 8 positions matching TRBD1. Germline CDR1 SGHRS, CDR2 YFSETQ. The CDR3 length is 14 residues. J lost 4 bases, V lost 5 bases, and 7 bases had no gene match.

The V and J genes are TRBV10-1 and TRBJ2-7, with TRBD2 matching over 10 bases. Germline lookup yields CDR1 WNHNN and CDR2 SYGVQD (reference sequence). V dropped 10 bases and J dropped 4; count of bases not matched to a gene: 34. The CDR3 is made up of 22 amino acids. In DNA form, the CDR3 reads TGCGCCACCCCCCGTCCGAAAATCTTACTAGCGGGGTTTTCCTTGAAACCGTACGAGCAGTACTTC. Translated, it gives CATPRPKILLAGFSLKPYEQYF.

This chain links TRBV30 with TRBJ1-4; no reliable D call. The CDR3 extends over 13 amino acids. Germline V lookup: CDR1 GTSNPN, CDR2 SVGIG (reference sequence). V was clipped by 0 bases and J by 5 bases, with 7 bases between them. This CDR3 is CAWSVGLNEKLFF. For the CDR3, the DNA is TGTGCCTGGAGTGTGGGGTTAAATGAAAAACTGTTTTTT.

The chain is built from TRBV6-1 and TRBJ2-7, with D unclear. The length of the CDR3 is 11 residues. Trimming took 8 bases from V and 9 from J, leaving 14 bases between them. Germline V lookup: CDR1 MNHNS, CDR2 SASEGT. The CDR3 here is CASGLNIGQYF. The DNA for the CDR3 is TGTGCCAGCGGATTAAATATCGGGCAGTACTTC.

The rearrangement links TRBV2 to TRBJ2-6; 8 bases fit TRBD1. CDR3 length: 16 amino acids. V trimming: 8 bases; J trimming: 5 bases; junction bases outside the gene matches: 11. Germline CDR1 reads SNHLY; CDR2 reads FYNNEI. CDR3 in amino acids: CASGWTGRDRANVLTF. CDR3 DNA: TGTGCCAGCGGGTGGACAGGGCGAGACCGGGCCAACGTCCTGACTTTC.

This clone is a singleton in its sample. The rearrangement links TRBV27 to TRBJ1-1; the D is unclear. Germline CDR1 reads MNHEY; CDR2 reads SMNVEV (reference sequence). Trimming shortened V by 2 bases and J by 1 base, and 5 bases separated the two germline ends. CDR3 length: 13 residues. The CDR3 loop is CASSLGQNTEAFF. DNA of the CDR3: TGTGCCAGCAGTTTAGGGCAGAACACTGAAGCTTTCTTT.

The chain links TRBV5-8 to TRBJ1-6; D unresolved. The CDR3 totals 9 residues. Deletions cut 7 bases from V and 8 bases from J, with 1 base between. Germline lookup yields CDR1 SGHTS and CDR2 YDEGEE. The CDR3 is CASDSPLHF. The CDR3 DNA reads TGTGCCAGCGATTCACCCCTCCACTTT.

The chain joins TRBV5-4 to TRBJ2-7; TRBD2 aligns across 11 bases. The ends lost 0 bases at V and 6 bases at J; junction bases unmatched: 11. The CDR3 consists of 17 residues. Germline V gene sequence: CDR1 SGHNT, CDR2 YYREEE (reference sequence). The CDR3 protein is CASSLDIGLAGGPEQYF. Written as DNA, the CDR3 is TGTGCCAGCAGCTTGGATATAGGGCTAGCGGGGGGACCCGAGCAGTACTTC.

The J gene is TRBJ2-3, the V gene TRBV7-6; 7 nucleotides agree with TRBD1. The germline V gene has CDR1 SGHVS and CDR2 FNYEAQ. J gave up 6 bases and V 1 base, and 7 bases lay outside the gene matches. The CDR3 contains 15 residues. This CDR3 is CASSLGRGGLDTQYF. The CDR3, as DNA: TGTGCCAGCAGCTTAGGACGAGGGGGCCTTGATACGCAGTATTTT.

The rearrangement links TRBV15 to TRBJ2-5; 11 bases fit TRBD1. Germline assignment: CDR1 LNHNV and CDR2 YYDKDF (reference sequence). The V segment lost 3 bases and the J segment 5 bases; nucleotides outside the gene matches: 8. The CDR3 consists of 16 residues. The CDR3: CATSSGGTGGLETQYF. In nucleotides, the CDR3 is TGTGCCACCAGCAGCGGTGGGACAGGGGGGCTTGAGACCCAGTACTTC.

The J gene is TRBJ1-6, the V gene TRBV5-1; 10 bases match TRBD1. Germline V gives CDR1 SGHRS, CDR2 YFSETQ. The CDR3 extends over 14 amino acids. After removal of 7 bases from V and 9 bases from J, the junction contained 7 bases not matched to a gene. The DNA for the CDR3 is TGCGCCAGCGCTGAGGGACAGGGGATTTCACCCCTCCACTTT. Residues: CASAEGQGISPLHF.

V gene TRBV5-6 combines with J gene TRBJ2-7, with TRBD1 matching over 10 bases. CDR1 and CDR2 (germline): SGHDT, YYEEEE. CDR3 length: 16 residues. V dropped 3 bases and J dropped 1; count of bases not matched to a gene: 7. The CDR3 sequence: CASSSKPGQGSYEQYF. The CDR3 DNA sequence: TGTGCCAGCAGCTCAAAACCGGGACAGGGGTCCTACGAGCAGTACTTC.

The chain has TRBV29-1 and TRBJ2-5; D possibly corresponds to TRBD1 (6 bases). Trimming pared 4 bases from V and 2 bases from J, leaving 14 bases between. The length of the CDR3 is 14 residues. Germline assignment: CDR1 SQVTM and CDR2 ANQGSEA. The CDR3, as DNA: TGCAGCGTTGCCCTAACAGGGTATCAAGAGACCCAGTACTTC. This gives the protein CSVALTGYQETQYF.

The chain couples TRBV7-9 to TRBJ2-1, with TRBD2 matching over 7 bases. This CDR3 has 18 residues. V lost 1 base, J lost 0 bases, and 9 bases stayed unmatched. The germline V gene has CDR1 SEHNR and CDR2 FQNEAQ (reference sequence). As DNA, the CDR3 is TGTGCCAGCAGCTTAGAGCGCGGGGGACTGAGCTCCTACAATGAGCAGTTCTTC. Its protein product is CASSLERGGLSSYNEQFF.

This clone occurred once. This chain joins TRBV19 and TRBJ2-1; tentatively, D is TRBD1 (6 bases). CDR3 size: 14 residues. In germline, CDR1 is LNHDA, CDR2 SQIVND (reference sequence). V shed 5 bases and J shed 4 bases, with 12 bases lying between them. The CDR3 DNA follows: TGTGCCAGTAGTCCGACAGGAGTATACAATGAGCAGTTCTTC. This codes for CASSPTGVYNEQFF.

This chain connects TRBV9 to TRBJ2-2; TRBD1 matches at 7 bases. CDR3 length: 18 amino acids. The V gene's germline CDR1 is SGDLS and CDR2 YYNGEE. The J segment lost 4 bases and the V segment lost 3 bases, leaving 15 bases of the junction unmatched. CDR3 sequence reads: CASSASPVGTVVTGELFF. The CDR3 DNA is TGTGCCAGCAGCGCTTCTCCCGTCGGGACAGTAGTCACCGGGGAGCTGTTTTTT. The full variable domain, rest sourced from reference TRBV9 and TRBJ2-2, is DSGVTQTPKHLITATGQRVTLRCSPRSGDLSVYWYQQSLDQGLQFLIQYYNGEERAKGNILERFSAQQFPDLHSELNLSSLELGDSALYFCASSASPVGTVVTGELFFGEGSRLTVL.

This chain links TRBV6-1 with TRBJ2-1, with 8 bases matching TRBD1. Trimming removed 0 bases from V and 1 base from J; junction bases left unmatched: 2. This CDR3 contains 16 residues. In germline, CDR1 is MNHNS, CDR2 SASEGT. The CDR3 spells CASSEADRGSYNEQFF. The CDR3 DNA reads TGTGCCAGCAGTGAAGCCGACAGGGGATCCTACAATGAGCAGTTCTTC.

The rearrangement links TRBV4-1 to TRBJ2-7; a weak D match, TRBD1 (6 bases). The germline CDR1 and CDR2 sequences are MGHRA and YSYEKL. Trimming left V 4 bases short and J 7 bases short, with 26 bases between. The CDR3 runs to 17 residues. CDR3 in DNA: TGCGCCAGCAGCCTCCAATTTCCTACAGGGTTGTCGGAGGAGCAGTACTTC. Amino acid sequence: CASSLQFPTGLSEEQYF.

The J gene is TRBJ1-4, the V gene TRBV10-2, with D maybe TRBD1 (5 bases). Germline CDR1 is WSHSY and CDR2 is SAAADI. The V gene lost 2 bases and the J gene lost 6 bases, with 10 bases spanning the gap. This CDR3 comprises 14 residues. This chain's CDR3 is CASSEGQGYEKLFF. CDR3 coding DNA: TGCGCCAGCAGTGAGGGGCAGGGATATGAAAAACTGTTTTTT.

Written as DNA, the CDR3 is TGTGCCAGCAGTGACACAGGGGGCACTTCACCCCTCCACTTT. This encodes CASSDTGGTSPLHF. The V call is TRBV6-6, the J call TRBJ1-6, with 9 bases matching TRBD1. CDR3 length: 14 amino acids. Germline assignment: CDR1 MNHNY and CDR2 SVGAGI (reference sequence). With V trimmed by 5 bases and J by 9 bases, 5 bases remained unmatched.

This clone appeared once. This chain joins TRBV7-9 and TRBJ2-2; perhaps TRBD1 as D (6 bases). CDR3 length: 17 amino acids. Deletions cut 8 bases from V and 1 base from J, with 20 bases between. The V gene's germline CDR1 is SEHNR and CDR2 FQNEAQ (reference sequence). Written as DNA, the CDR3 is TGTGCCAGCTCCGCCGACATAGGGGGACGGAACACCGGGGAGCTGTTTTTT. It specifies CASSADIGGRNTGELFF. The entire variable domain, with the rest obtained from reference TRBV7-9 and TRBJ2-2, is as follows: DTGVSQNPRHKITKRGQNVTFRCDPISEHNRLYWYRQTLGQGPEFLTYFQNEAQLEKSRLLSDRFSAERPKGSFSTLEIQRTEQGDSAMYLCASSADIGGRNTGELFFGEGSRLTVL.